These T cell receptor beta chains were read from a single sample in a study of beta chain features in type 1 diabetes. The repertoire was sequenced with immunoSEQ multiplex PCR; TCRdb's copy has only in-frame clones and lacks some. The data show 130,000 to 150,000 clones, around 50% seen once. Sequencing was performed on Tregs from blood. These TCRs come from a man aged 18-30 years in good health. Both conserved end residues are part of each CDR3. D genes are given only for firm matches. Only part of the rows carry a size: once, few, many, or a class if the clone is expanded.

D gene: -
clone size: -
J gene: TRBJ2-2
V gene: TRBV5-4
CDR3 DNA: TGTGCCAGCAGGCTCTTCGGGGCCGGGGAGCTGTTTTTT
CDR3 protein: CASRLFGAGELFF

D gene: TRBD1
clone size: -
J gene: TRBJ2-7
V gene: TRBV28
CDR3 DNA: TGTGCCAGCAGTTCCGCCGGGACAGGGCACTACGAGCAGTACTTC
CDR3 protein: CASSSAGTGHYEQYF

D gene: -
clone size: few
J gene: TRBJ1-5
V gene: TRBV28
CDR3 DNA: TGTGCCAGCAGTTTAAGGCAGGGAGGCCAGCCCCAGCATTTT
CDR3 protein: CASSLRQGGQPQHF

D gene: -
clone size: -
J gene: TRBJ1-2
V gene: TRBV7-2
CDR3 DNA: TGTGCCAGCAGCTCCTACGGGGGTGGCTACACCTTC
CDR3 protein: CASSSYGGGYTF

D gene: -
clone size: few
J gene: TRBJ2-2
V gene: TRBV19
CDR3 DNA: TGTGCCAGCAGGGACACCGGGGAGCTGTTTTTT
CDR3 protein: CASRDTGELFF

D gene: -
clone size: few
J gene: TRBJ2-1
V gene: TRBV5-1
CDR3 DNA: TGCGCCAGCGGTGGAGCGGGCCTATCCAAATACAATGAGCAGTTCTTC
CDR3 protein: CASGGAGLSKYNEQFF

D gene: TRBD1
clone size: few
J gene: TRBJ1-2
V gene: TRBV27
CDR3 DNA: TGTGCCAGCAGTTTCACAGGGGAGTTGGGCTACACCTTC
CDR3 protein: CASSFTGELGYTF

D gene: -
clone size: -
J gene: TRBJ2-1
V gene: TRBV9
CDR3 DNA: TGTGCCAGCAGCGTAGGACACCCCTACAATGAGCAGTTCTTC
CDR3 protein: CASSVGHPYNEQFF

D gene: TRBD2
clone size: -
J gene: TRBJ2-7
V gene: TRBV7-2
CDR3 DNA: TGTGCCAGCAGCCCGGGACTAGCGGGGGGAAGTTCATACTTC
CDR3 protein: CASSPGLAGGSSYF

D gene: TRBD1
clone size: few
J gene: TRBJ1-5
V gene: TRBV19
CDR3 DNA: TGTGCCAGTAGTATGGCAGGGGGCCCCCAGCATTTT
CDR3 protein: CASSMAGGPQHF

D gene: -
clone size: -
J gene: TRBJ1-2
V gene: TRBV29-1
CDR3 DNA: TGCAGCGTTGATCGCAGGGCTGAGGGCTACACCTTC
CDR3 protein: CSVDRRAEGYTF

D gene: -
clone size: -
J gene: TRBJ1-2
V gene: TRBV5-5
CDR3 DNA: TGTGCCAGCAGCTTGGGGGCGGGAGGGAGGAACTATGGCTACACCTTC
CDR3 protein: CASSLGAGGRNYGYTF

D gene: TRBD1
clone size: -
J gene: TRBJ1-5
V gene: TRBV15
CDR3 DNA: TGTGCCACCAGCAGAGACGGGACAGGGGGCCAGCCCCAGCATTTT
CDR3 protein: CATSRDGTGGQPQHF

D gene: TRBD1
clone size: -
J gene: TRBJ1-2
V gene: TRBV19
CDR3 DNA: TGTGCCAGTAGTAGGACAGGGGCACCCAATGGCTACACCTTC
CDR3 protein: CASSRTGAPNGYTF

D gene: -
clone size: -
J gene: TRBJ1-2
V gene: TRBV6-5
CDR3 DNA: TGTGCCAGCAGCAACCGGCGAGGGAATCATGGCTACACCTTC
CDR3 protein: CASSNRRGNHGYTF

D gene: TRBD1
clone size: -
J gene: TRBJ2-2
V gene: TRBV6-6
CDR3 DNA: TGTGCCAGCAGAGAGGGACAGGTCTCTCGGGAGCTGTTTTTT
CDR3 protein: CASREGQVSRELFF

D gene: TRBD1
clone size: -
J gene: TRBJ2-7
V gene: TRBV19
CDR3 DNA: TGTGCCTCACAGGCAGGGGGCTCCTACGAGCAGTACTTC
CDR3 protein: CASQAGGSYEQYF

D gene: TRBD2
clone size: few
J gene: TRBJ2-7
V gene: TRBV25-1
CDR3 DNA: TGTGCCAGTTCAAGCGGGAGCGCTTACGAGCAGTACTTC
CDR3 protein: CASSSGSAYEQYF

D gene: -
clone size: -
J gene: TRBJ1-1
V gene: TRBV7-2
CDR3 DNA: TGTGCCAGCAGTTACAGGGCCACCACTGAAGCTTTCTTT
CDR3 protein: CASSYRATTEAFF

D gene: TRBD2
clone size: -
J gene: TRBJ2-7
V gene: TRBV4-2
CDR3 DNA: TGTGCCAGCAGCCCACCGGGACTAGCGTCAATCGAGCAGTACTTC
CDR3 protein: CASSPPGLASIEQYF

D gene: TRBD2
clone size: -
J gene: TRBJ2-5
V gene: TRBV9
CDR3 DNA: TGTGCCAGCAGCGTAGATAGCGGGGGGCACCAAGAGACCCAGTACTTC
CDR3 protein: CASSVDSGGHQETQYF

D gene: -
clone size: -
J gene: TRBJ1-5
V gene: TRBV5-5
CDR3 DNA: TGTGCCAGCAGCCAGGGACACGGTAGCAATCAGCCCCAGCATTTT
CDR3 protein: CASSQGHGSNQPQHF

D gene: -
clone size: few
J gene: TRBJ2-2
V gene: TRBV29-1
CDR3 DNA: TGCAGCGTTGACGCCGGTCCGCGGACCGGGGAGCTGTTTTTT
CDR3 protein: CSVDAGPRTGELFF

D gene: -
clone size: -
J gene: TRBJ2-1
V gene: TRBV4-2
CDR3 DNA: TGTGCCAGCAGCCAAGATCTAGGTCGCGCGGCGGTTTCCTACAATGAGCAGTTCTTC
CDR3 protein: CASSQDLGRAAVSYNEQFF

D gene: -
clone size: -
J gene: TRBJ2-7
V gene: TRBV29-1
CDR3 DNA: TGCAGCGTTCTAATACAGGGTCGGGGCTACGAGCAGTACTTC
CDR3 protein: CSVLIQGRGYEQYF

D gene: -
clone size: -
J gene: TRBJ1-1
V gene: TRBV10-3
CDR3 DNA: TGTGCCATCAGTTCACAGGGATCGGACACTGAAGCTTTCTTT
CDR3 protein: CAISSQGSDTEAFF

D gene: -
clone size: few
J gene: TRBJ1-2
V gene: TRBV6-1
CDR3 DNA: TGTGCCAGCAGTGAAACAGGGAGTGACCGTGGCTACACCTTC
CDR3 protein: CASSETGSDRGYTF

D gene: TRBD1
clone size: -
J gene: TRBJ1-1
V gene: TRBV6-5
CDR3 DNA: TGTGCCAGCAGCCAACTCGACAGGGGCACTGAAGCTTTCTTT
CDR3 protein: CASSQLDRGTEAFF

D gene: TRBD2
clone size: -
J gene: TRBJ2-1
V gene: TRBV4-1
CDR3 DNA: TGCGCCAGCAGCCAGGGGGAGCGGGGTGAGCAGTTCTTC
CDR3 protein: CASSQGERGEQFF

D gene: TRBD1
clone size: -
J gene: TRBJ2-1
V gene: TRBV19
CDR3 DNA: TGTGCCAGTAGACTCGGGACAGGAGATATGAATGAGCAGTTCTTC
CDR3 protein: CASRLGTGDMNEQFF

D gene: -
clone size: -
J gene: TRBJ1-6
V gene: TRBV19
CDR3 DNA: TGTGCCAGTAGTATGGGTCCACAGAGCTCCTATAATTCACCCCTCCACTTT
CDR3 protein: CASSMGPQSSYNSPLHF

D gene: TRBD1
clone size: -
J gene: TRBJ1-3
V gene: TRBV10-3
CDR3 DNA: TGTGCCATCAGTTCGGACAGGGCTGGAAACACCATATATTTT
CDR3 protein: CAISSDRAGNTIYF

D gene: -
clone size: few
J gene: TRBJ1-2
V gene: TRBV19
CDR3 DNA: TGTGCCAGTAGTATGGGAGACTATGGCTACACCTTC
CDR3 protein: CASSMGDYGYTF

D gene: -
clone size: -
J gene: TRBJ2-7
V gene: TRBV6-5
CDR3 DNA: TGTGCCAGCAGCTCCGTAGCGGCCCCCTACGAGCAGTACTTC
CDR3 protein: CASSSVAAPYEQYF

D gene: -
clone size: few
J gene: TRBJ1-2
V gene: TRBV28
CDR3 DNA: TGTGCCAGCAGCGCCGCGGGGGGCTATGGCTACACCTTC
CDR3 protein: CASSAAGGYGYTF

D gene: -
clone size: -
J gene: TRBJ1-2
V gene: TRBV30
CDR3 DNA: TGTGCGGAAAACCAGGGAACCTATGGCTACACCTTC
CDR3 protein: CAENQGTYGYTF

D gene: TRBD1
clone size: -
J gene: TRBJ2-1
V gene: TRBV6-5
CDR3 DNA: TGTGCCAGCAGTTTGGACAGGCTTGAGCAGTTCTTC
CDR3 protein: CASSLDRLEQFF

D gene: -
clone size: -
J gene: TRBJ1-2
V gene: TRBV5-1
CDR3 DNA: TGCGCCAGCAGCTTGGACGGGAACTATGGCTACACCTTC
CDR3 protein: CASSLDGNYGYTF

D gene: TRBD2
clone size: few
J gene: TRBJ2-5
V gene: TRBV7-2
CDR3 DNA: TGTGCCAGCAGCTTTTTGGGACTAGCGGGAGTGGAGACCCAGTACTTC
CDR3 protein: CASSFLGLAGVETQYF

D gene: -
clone size: -
J gene: TRBJ1-4
V gene: TRBV18
CDR3 DNA: TGTGCCAGCTCGCCGTACACCCGGGGTGAAAAACTGTTTTTT
CDR3 protein: CASSPYTRGEKLFF

D gene: TRBD1
clone size: few
J gene: TRBJ1-5
V gene: TRBV7-2
CDR3 DNA: TGTGCCGTCGGGACAGGACCTAATCAGCCCCAGCATTTT
CDR3 protein: CAVGTGPNQPQHF

D gene: TRBD2
clone size: -
J gene: TRBJ2-2
V gene: TRBV9
CDR3 DNA: TGTGCCAGCACTAGCGGGAGTGCCCCATCGGGCACCGGGGAGCTGTTTTTT
CDR3 protein: CASTSGSAPSGTGELFF

D gene: TRBD1
clone size: -
J gene: TRBJ1-5
V gene: TRBV19
CDR3 DNA: TGTGCCAGTAGTATAGAAGGAGGGGGCGGCCAGCCCCAGCATTTT
CDR3 protein: CASSIEGGGGQPQHF

D gene: TRBD2
clone size: -
J gene: TRBJ2-5
V gene: TRBV18
CDR3 DNA: TGTGCCAGCTCACCTCAACTAGCGGGGCAAGAGACCCAGTACTTC
CDR3 protein: CASSPQLAGQETQYF

D gene: TRBD2
clone size: few
J gene: TRBJ2-5
V gene: TRBV27
CDR3 DNA: TGTGCCAGCAGTCGACTAGCGGGAGTTCAAGAGACCCAGTACTTC
CDR3 protein: CASSRLAGVQETQYF

D gene: TRBD2
clone size: -
J gene: TRBJ2-5
V gene: TRBV9
CDR3 DNA: TGTGCCAGCAGCGTAGAGGGGTTAGCGGGGAAGGAGACCCAGTACTTC
CDR3 protein: CASSVEGLAGKETQYF

D gene: -
clone size: few
J gene: TRBJ2-3
V gene: TRBV6-5
CDR3 DNA: TGTGCCAGCAGTTACTCGAGAGTCCGTGATACGCAGTATTTT
CDR3 protein: CASSYSRVRDTQYF

D gene: TRBD1
clone size: few
J gene: TRBJ2-7
V gene: TRBV7-2
CDR3 DNA: TGTGCCAGCAGCTTAGGGACTCCGGGACAGGGCACCTACGAGCAGTACTTC
CDR3 protein: CASSLGTPGQGTYEQYF

D gene: -
clone size: -
J gene: TRBJ1-6
V gene: TRBV6-5
CDR3 DNA: TGTGCCAGCAGTTACCGGGGGGGTTCGGCACCCCTCCACTTT
CDR3 protein: CASSYRGGSAPLHF

D gene: -
clone size: -
J gene: TRBJ1-5
V gene: TRBV4-2
CDR3 DNA: TGTGCCAGCAGCCACCCCTCCGGACAGAGCTACAATCAGCCCCAGCATTTT
CDR3 protein: CASSHPSGQSYNQPQHF

D gene: TRBD2
clone size: few
J gene: TRBJ2-1
V gene: TRBV7-3
CDR3 DNA: TGTGCCAGCAGCTTAAGGCGGGAGGGCCCTCACAATGAGCAGTTCTTC
CDR3 protein: CASSLRREGPHNEQFF

D gene: -
clone size: -
J gene: TRBJ1-6
V gene: TRBV7-9
CDR3 DNA: TGTGCCAGCAGCTTACAGGGGTTCTATAATTCACCCCTCCACTTT
CDR3 protein: CASSLQGFYNSPLHF

D gene: -
clone size: few
J gene: TRBJ2-2
V gene: TRBV4-2
CDR3 DNA: TGTGCCAGCAGCCAATACGGGGAGCTGTTTTTT
CDR3 protein: CASSQYGELFF

D gene: -
clone size: -
J gene: TRBJ1-3
V gene: TRBV15
CDR3 DNA: TGTGCCACCAGCATCCTTGTTGGAGGCTCTGGAAACACCATATATTTT
CDR3 protein: CATSILVGGSGNTIYF

D gene: -
clone size: few
J gene: TRBJ1-5
V gene: TRBV11-2
CDR3 DNA: TGTGCCAGCAGCCCCCAAGCTGCTCAGCCCCAGCATTTT
CDR3 protein: CASSPQAAQPQHF